This passage covers 28 T cell receptor beta chains from one sample sequenced in a study of T cells in narcolepsy. Measured with immunoSEQ multiplex PCR; TCRdb has only the in-frame clones, and not every one. The data show tens of thousands of clones, 75% to 90% seen once. The material sequenced was CD45RA- memory CD4+ T cells from PBMCs. The receptors were gathered from a human donor with narcolepsy.

Written as DNA, the CDR3 is TGTGCCACCAGCGGAATACCAAAGACAGGGAGGGCGCGGAAAACCGGGGAGCTGTTTTTT. Amino acid sequence: CATSGIPKTGRARKTGELFF. V gene TRBV15 combines with J gene TRBJ2-2; D is tentatively TRBD1 or TRBD2 (7 bases each). The V and J ends lost 5 bases and 5 bases respectively, with 30 bases between them. Per germline, CDR1 LNHNV and CDR2 YYDKDF (reference sequence). The CDR3 has 20 amino acids.

With regard to this clone: A read error may produce the germline difference seen at one junction end. J is TRBJ1-2 and V is TRBV18, with 7 bases aligning to TRBD1. This CDR3 region has 16 residues. The V gene's germline CDR1 is KGHSH and CDR2 LQKENI. The CDR3 is CASSTPWGGGDDGYTF. The CDR3 DNA sequence: TGTGCCAGCTCAACACCCTGGGGAGGGGGCGACGATGGCTACACCTTC.

The DNA of the CDR3 is TGTGCCAGCAGCCAAACGGGGGGCACTGAAGCTTTCTTT. Protein sequence: CASSQTGGTEAFF. The genes are TRBV5-6 and TRBJ1-1, with a possible D match to TRBD1 (5 bases). V was pared by 4 bases and J by 4 bases, with 11 bases between. Germline CDR1 reads SGHDT; CDR2 reads YYEEEE. This CDR3 contains 13 residues.

The V and J genes are TRBV7-9 and TRBJ2-6; D remains ambiguous. The V end was cut by 3 bases, the J end by 0 bases, with 12 bases between. The CDR3 runs to 17 residues. Looked up from germline, CDR1 is SEHNR and CDR2 is FQNEAQ (reference sequence). CDR3 residues: CASSFPHRVSGANVLTF. DNA for the CDR3: TGTGCCAGCAGCTTCCCCCATCGGGTCTCTGGGGCCAACGTCCTGACTTTC.

This clone was found once. The chain recombines TRBV28 with TRBJ2-1; TRBD2 aligns across 7 bases. The CDR3 totals 15 residues. Germline V gene data show CDR1 as MDHEN and CDR2 as SYDVKM. V dropped 2 bases and J dropped 8; count of bases not matched to a gene: 9. The CDR3 here is CASSLMAGVPHEQFF. The CDR3 DNA reads TGTGCCAGCAGTTTAATGGCGGGAGTCCCCCATGAGCAGTTCTTC.

The CDR3 reads CAIKDPRTNTGELFF. As DNA, the CDR3 is TGTGCCATCAAAGACCCGAGGACGAACACCGGGGAGCTGTTTTTT. The gene calls are TRBV10-3 and TRBJ2-2; no firm D call. CDR1 and CDR2 from the germline V gene are ENHRY and SYGVKD. V was clipped by 7 bases and J by 0 bases, with 12 bases between them. This CDR3 has 15 amino acids.

The genes are TRBV28 and TRBJ1-3, with D maybe TRBD1 (5 bases). Germline-derived CDR1 and CDR2 are MDHEN and SYDVKM. This CDR3 is built from 14 residues. V lost 6 bases, J lost 4 bases, and 13 bases lay in between. DNA for the CDR3: TGTGCCAGCAGAACCCAGGGTTCAGGAAACACCATATATTTT. Residues: CASRTQGSGNTIYF.

This chain joins TRBV27 and TRBJ2-3; 7 nucleotides align to TRBD1. Germline CDR1 MNHEY, CDR2 SMNVEV (reference sequence). This CDR3 is built from 18 residues. V trimming: 5 bases; J trimming: 1 base; junction bases outside the gene matches: 15. CDR3 coding DNA: TGTGCCAGCAGTCAAACGACCCTACAGGGGCCCCGCACAGATACGCAGTATTTT. Its protein is CASSQTTLQGPRTDTQYF.

The rearrangement joins TRBV18 to TRBJ1-4; D is unclear. V lost 4 bases to trimming and J lost 4 bases, with 16 bases between them. The CDR3 is 16 amino acids. Germline V gene sequence: CDR1 KGHSH, CDR2 LQKENI. The CDR3 is CASSQDGRAGNEKLFF. The CDR3 nucleotides read TGTGCCAGCTCACAGGACGGACGCGCCGGTAATGAAAAACTGTTTTTT.

The table lists this clone with a count of one. The rearrangement links TRBV18 to TRBJ2-5; 8 bases agree with TRBD2. In germline, CDR1 is KGHSH, CDR2 LQKENI. With V trimmed by 6 bases and J by 3 bases, 12 bases remained unmatched. The CDR3 spans 16 residues. This CDR3 is CASSLSGEVLKETQYF. In nucleotides, the CDR3 is TGTGCCAGCTCTCTTAGCGGGGAAGTTCTAAAAGAGACCCAGTACTTC.

The table lists this clone with a count of one. The chain couples TRBV5-1 to TRBJ2-3; 8 bases match TRBD1. Germline CDR1 is SGHRS and CDR2 is YFSETQ. The CDR3 consists of 16 residues. Germline trimming cut 4 bases from V and 6 bases from J; bases unmatched to any gene: 13. CDR3 protein: CASSVTGTGVADTQYF. CDR3 nucleotide sequence: TGCGCCAGCAGCGTTACCGGGACAGGCGTCGCGGATACGCAGTATTTT.

The rearrangement uses TRBV30 and TRBJ1-6; D remains ambiguous. V was cut by 5 bases and J by 8 bases, with 16 bases left in between. Germline-derived CDR1 and CDR2 are GTSNPN and SVGIG (reference sequence). The CDR3 covers 14 residues. The CDR3 DNA reads as TGTGCCTGGGAAAGGGTGCAAGCTGATTCACCCCTCCACTTT. This sequence encodes CAWERVQADSPLHF.

V gene TRBV7-9 combines with J gene TRBJ2-7; TRBD1 is a possible D gene (6 bases). V shed 5 bases and J shed 5 bases, with 19 bases lying between them. The CDR3 length is 15 residues. Germline-derived CDR1 and CDR2 are SEHNR and FQNEAQ (reference sequence). The CDR3 here is CASSLLQGEVDEQYF. In DNA, the CDR3 is TGTGCCAGCAGCCTCCTACAGGGAGAGGTGGACGAGCAGTACTTC.

This clone was detected once. The V and J genes are TRBV11-3 and TRBJ1-3; D is undetermined. This CDR3 is built from 13 residues. Deletions cut 5 bases from V and 4 bases from J, with 9 bases between. The germline gives CDR1 SGHNT, CDR2 YENEEA. The CDR3 bases are TGTGCCAGCAGCGAATCCGTCGGAAACACCATATATTTT. Translation gives CASSESVGNTIYF.

This chain uses TRBV27 with TRBJ2-3, with TRBD2 matching 7 bases. Germline CDR1 is MNHEY and CDR2 is SMNVEV (reference sequence). V lost 5 bases, J lost 5 bases, and 10 bases stayed unmatched. The CDR3 loop spans 15 amino acids. CDR3 DNA: TGTGCCAGCAGTACATCCGGGACTACACAAGATACGCAGTATTTT. Its protein is CASSTSGTTQDTQYF.

The chain employs TRBV9 and TRBJ1-4, with 9 bases lining up with TRBD1. V was pared by 4 bases and J by 7 bases, with 5 bases of the junction left unmatched. CDR1 is SGDLS and CDR2 is YYNGEE in the germline V gene. CDR3 size: 14 residues. CDR3 region: CASSPRTGAEKLFF. The DNA of the CDR3 is TGTGCCAGCAGCCCTAGGACAGGGGCTGAAAAACTGTTTTTT. Full variable domain (outside the CDR3, taken from reference TRBV9 and TRBJ1-4): DSGVTQTPKHLITATGQRVTLRCSPRSGDLSVYWYQQSLDQGLQFLIQYYNGEERAKGNILERFSAQQFPDLHSELNLSSLELGDSALYFCASSPRTGAEKLFFGSGTQLSVL.

The J gene is TRBJ2-5, the V gene TRBV2; TRBD2 is a possible D gene (6 bases). Per the germline V gene, CDR1 is SNHLY and CDR2 is FYNNEI. V lost 5 bases to trimming and J lost 1 base, with 8 bases between them. The length of the CDR3 is 13 residues. CDR3 bases: TGTGCCAGCAGTTTAGCGGTCCAAGAGACCCAGTACTTC. Protein product: CASSLAVQETQYF.

The CDR3 bases are TGTGCCAGCAGCGTAGACGGCAGGGGATTCTATGGCTACACCTTC. Translating it yields CASSVDGRGFYGYTF. The rearrangement uses TRBV9 and TRBJ1-2; perhaps TRBD1 as D (6 bases). Looked up from germline, CDR1 is SGDLS and CDR2 is YYNGEE. This CDR3 has 15 residues. Trimming cost V 0 bases and J 4 bases, with 13 bases left between them.

In this sample, this clone turned up once. The chain carries TRBV6-1 and TRBJ2-7; D gene uncertain. V lost 2 bases, J lost 3 bases, and 5 bases lay in between. This CDR3 region has 12 residues. Germline CDR1 MNHNS, CDR2 SASEGT. The CDR3 DNA sequence: TGTGCCAGCAGTGAATTTGTCTACGAGCAGTACTTC. As protein: CASSEFVYEQYF.

The chain combines TRBV5-4 with TRBJ2-3; TRBD2 agrees at 11 bases. Trimming cost V 5 bases and J 1 base; bases outside gene matches: 3. The CDR3 extends over 15 amino acids. Per the germline V gene, CDR1 is SGHNT and CDR2 is YYREEE (reference sequence). The DNA for the CDR3 is TGTGCCAGCAGTTCTAGCGGGGGGCGCACAGATACGCAGTATTTT. Protein sequence: CASSSSGGRTDTQYF.

The V and J genes are TRBV6-1 and TRBJ2-3, with D possibly matching TRBD2 (6 bases). V gave up 4 bases and J gave up 4 bases, with 24 bases separating them. CDR3 size: 18 residues. The germline V gene has CDR1 MNHNS and CDR2 SASEGT. DNA of the CDR3: TGTGCCAGCAGTGCTTCCGTCGGGGGATGGGCTGACGCAGATACGCAGTATTTT. It translates to CASSASVGGWADADTQYF.

This chain uses TRBV18 with TRBJ2-2; D not resolved. The CDR3 covers 14 residues. V lost 6 bases, J lost 2 bases, and 10 bases lay in between. In germline, CDR1 is KGHSH, CDR2 LQKENI. Here the CDR3 DNA reads TGTGCCAGCTCCCAGACGACCAACACCGGGGAGCTGTTTTTT. Translating gives CASSQTTNTGELFF.

The rearrangement links TRBV4-2 to TRBJ2-3, with TRBD2 matching over 7 bases. The CDR3 length is 15 residues. V lost 3 bases, J lost 0 bases, and 3 bases stayed unmatched. Germline V CDR1 and CDR2: LGHNA, YNFKEQ. The DNA of the CDR3 is TGTGCCAGCAGCCAGGGGGGGACTAGCACAGATACGCAGTATTTT. This codes for CASSQGGTSTDTQYF.

The rearrangement uses TRBV6-1 and TRBJ1-4, with D possibly matching TRBD1 (6 bases). V was trimmed by 1 base and J by 11 bases, leaving 14 bases between them. The CDR3 is 14 residues long. Germline CDR1 reads MNHNS; CDR2 reads SASEGT. CDR3 coding DNA: TGTGCCAGCAGTGAAGTAGTTATAGGGGGGAAACTGTTTTTT. This encodes CASSEVVIGGKLFF.

The genes are TRBV6-5 and TRBJ2-3; 9 bases match TRBD2. The length of the CDR3 is 15 residues. V shed 0 bases, J shed 4 bases, and the junction held 2 bases outside the gene matches. The V gene's germline CDR1 is MNHEY and CDR2 SVGAGI. CDR3 in DNA: TGTGCCAGCAGTTACTCAGCGGGAGGCGCAGATACGCAGTATTTT. Its protein is CASSYSAGGADTQYF.

The chain joins TRBV25-1 to TRBJ2-7, with D tentatively TRBD1 (6 bases). The V gene lost 1 base and the J gene lost 3 bases, with 13 bases spanning the gap. This CDR3 is built from 15 residues. Per the germline V gene, CDR1 is MGHDK and CDR2 is SYGVNS. The CDR3 DNA reads as TGTGCCAGCAGTGAATCGGGGACACCAAGCTACGAGCAGTACTTC. This gives the protein CASSESGTPSYEQYF.

A word on this clone: The junction does not match germline at one end; this may be a read error. This sample includes further DNA sequences coding for the same CDR3. The chain couples TRBV7-3 to TRBJ1-2, with D possibly being TRBD1 (5 bases). Germline CDR1 is SGHTA and CDR2 is FQGTGA. The CDR3 has 14 amino acids. For the CDR3, the DNA is TGTGCCAGTAGCTTAGACTCAGGGCACTATGGCTACACCTTC. Translating gives CASSLDSGHYGYTF.

This chain connects TRBV19 to TRBJ1-6; unclear D gene. The V gene's germline CDR1 is LNHDA and CDR2 SQIVND (reference sequence). V lost 3 bases and J lost 7, with 19 bases in between. The CDR3 contains 17 residues. Here the CDR3 reads CASSIRPKTAPNSPLHF. CDR3 in DNA: TGTGCCAGTAGTATTCGCCCTAAGACGGCTCCCAATTCACCCCTCCACTTT.